The TCR beta chain under discussion was sequenced for a study of memory CD4+ T cells and cytomegalovirus serostatus. Study information: Healthy Belgian adult donors included under ten CMV-positive and around 25 CMV-negative people. Whole-study results and caveats: The CMV-associated TCR signature appears largely within the CD4+ memory repertoire.

Single viable CD3+CD4+CD8-CD45RO+ cells were sorted as the memory CD4+ T cells. Serostatus was set by detecting CMV pp150, pp28, p38, p52 IgG. CD4+ T cells were isolated by positive magnetic selection. Here immunoSEQ multiplex PCR was the method, and the copy in TCRdb shows in-frame clones only, minus some. The sample yields some 80,000 clones, over 80% seen once. Germline lookup yields CDR1 MNHNY and CDR2 SVGAGI (reference sequence). The CDR3 consists of 15 residues. The V gene end was trimmed by 5 bases and the J gene end by 3 bases; junction bases not matched to a gene: 8. About this clone: Antigen unknown.

The sequenced sample was memory CD4+ T cells from blood. This chain links TRBV6-6 with TRBJ2-3, with 7 nucleotides matching TRBD1. The TCR comes from an adult in good health and CMV-seronegative. CDR3 DNA sequence: TGTGCCAGCAGTATACGACAGGGTAGGACAGATACGCAGTATTTT. It encodes CASSIRQGRTDTQYF.